These T cell receptor beta chains were read from a single sample in a study of T cells after yellow fever vaccination. TCRdb reprocessed the 5' RACE reads via MiXCR and lists one record per CDR3 protein. The sample yields 100,000 or so distinct CDR3 sequences, under 9% seen once. Material: CD8+ T cells not binding an NS4B(214-222) dextramer, sorted from PBMCs, obtained less than 16 days after the first yellow fever vaccination. Receptors were obtained from a man between 18 and 29 years old who received the YFV17D yellow fever vaccine. Each CDR3 is given without its conserved first and last residue. Fields, in order: J gene, V gene, CDR3 protein.

TRBJ1-2,TRBV7-9,ASSLAVPGDYGYT
TRBJ1-1,TRBV12-3/TRBV12-4,ASSPGTLNTEAF
TRBJ2-3,TRBV20-1,SATVPRGRTDTQY
TRBJ2-3,TRBV7-8,ASSSPGLAGDTDTQY
TRBJ2-1,TRBV5-1,ASSGGDPIIDEQF
TRBJ2-1,TRBV15,ATSRDWGSYNEQF
TRBJ1-2,TRBV6-1,ASSVFRVDGYT
TRBJ2-1,TRBV20-1,SAIYTPNEQF
TRBJ1-1,TRBV11-2,ASSLGIGTEAF
TRBJ2-1,TRBV6-6,ASSSLGVEQF
TRBJ2-1,TRBV24-1,ATKVMRGNEQF
TRBJ2-1,TRBV3-1,ASSRGLAGGSSYNEQF
TRBJ2-3,TRBV28,ASSLIGGVGTDTQY
TRBJ2-5,TRBV4-3,ASSLGTGRQETQY
TRBJ2-2,TRBV6-1,ASSPGTSSGYTGELF
TRBJ2-5,TRBV11-2,ASSLGPQETQY
TRBJ2-1,TRBV19,ASSATSGDYNEQF
TRBJ1-5,TRBV6-8,ASSAMDRGGNQPQH
TRBJ1-2,TRBV27,ASSRYTDRSDYGYT
TRBJ2-5,TRBV12-3/TRBV12-4,ASSLDGFTQY
TRBJ2-5,TRBV12-3/TRBV12-4,ASSPRFSGGETQY
TRBJ1-1,TRBV7-2,ASSFPSMNTEAF
TRBJ1-2,TRBV20-1,SAPITLGGYT
TRBJ1-1,TRBV5-1,ASSLFAVGNEAF
TRBJ2-4,TRBV6-2/TRBV6-3,ASSPAGAGGPVNIQY
TRBJ2-1,TRBV14,ASSQAGSGEQF